Reported below is one T cell receptor beta chain. Its cognate antigen has yet to be identified. Per-nucleotide qualities are absent, and no much larger clonotype sits a single base away. This sample was included in a study of Ad26.COV2.S vaccination and SARS-CoV-2 variants (dated by TCRdb to the early 2020s). About the full investigation: Vaccine-arm donors came from COV1001, a multicentre, randomized, double-blind, placebo-controlled phase I-IIa trial of Ad26.COV2.S in healthy adults. Trial participants were randomized into five groups of five: low-dose or high-dose Ad26.COV2.S given once or twice, or placebo on both occasions. The TCR-sequenced set comprised around 32 samples: about 19 Ad26.COV2.S vaccine recipients, 5 placebo recipients and 8 SARS-CoV-2 convalescent individuals. Investigators remained blinded to trial group allocation during experiments and outcome assessment. Dosing of Ad26.COV2.S was intramuscular, at either 5x10^10 or 1x10^11 viral particles, delivered as one shot or as two shots spaced 56 days apart. The specificity and breadth of SARS-CoV-2-reactive T cell receptors after Ad26.COV2.S vaccination were assessed by TCRbeta repertoire sequencing.

The CDR3, from cysteine to phenylalanine, totals 11 residues. This entry keeps only the CDR3 DNA: 33 bases, framed from base 1. The germline ends are 6 bases apart after V is trimmed by 5 bases and J by 7 bases. The germline V gene yields MDHEN for CDR1 and SYDVKM for CDR2. The immunoSEQ Assay was used to sequence TCRbeta CDR3 regions. After extraction, genomic DNA underwent amplification by bias-controlled multiplex PCR, followed by high-throughput sequencing. Under the source paper's analysis protocol: To quantify the absolute abundance of each unique TCRbeta CDR3 region, sequences were collapsed and filtered. Usable DNA was measured by amplifying reference genes present in all nucleated cells, and TCRbeta template counts were normalized to that usable DNA to estimate T cell fraction. Repertoire TCRs were annotated as SARS-CoV-2-specific by exact matching of V gene, CDR3 amino acid sequence and J gene to a known reactive TCR set. The reference SARS-CoV-2 TCR set came from MIRA and was filtered for enrichment in COVID-19-positive ImmuneCODE repertoires, removing public or cross-reactive TCRs. Drawing on the MIRA antigens, annotated TCRs were analysed further at the level of specific ORF or position within ORF. Depth was the summed frequency of annotated unique rearrangements, while breadth was defined as annotated unique rearrangements over total unique productive rearrangements. Two-sided Wilcoxon rank-sum tests were applied when comparing TCR breadth between groups. TCRdb mirrors the immuneACCESS table, restricted to in-frame sequences. Some clones are absent from its copies; in checked studies, under half trace to an unresolved V gene, and the reason for the others is unknown. V, J and clone size derive from that table, while D and trimming were established from the DNA sequence. Across this sample there are hundreds of thousands of clones, with 70% to 90% seen only once. Around 11% of the sample comes from the top ten.

The label giving this sample's treatment or condition can be read as: about 20 received Ad26.COV2.S at low or high dose, single or two shots; several received placebo; per-sample allocation not given. Repertoires of vaccine and placebo recipients were sequenced from samples taken on day 63 after the first injection. Between 29 July and 7 August 2020, Cohort 1b enrolled 20 to 30 adults aged 18-55 years at one site in Boston, USA. Ad26.COV2.S was a replication-incompetent adenovirus type 26 vector that expressed a prefusion-stabilized SARS-CoV-2 spike protein derived from the original Wuhan strain. The paper as a whole reports these results and caveats: Spike-specific TCR breadth was higher in Ad26.COV2.S recipients than in placebo recipients (P = 0.0014). The study was not powered to compare responses between vaccine doses or regimens. According to the authors, total T cell responses may have been underestimated by the TCR breadth and depth analyses. Vaccine and placebo recipients had comparable non-spike TCR breadth, which fits with the vaccine containing only spike. Substantial breadth of spike-specific CD8+ and CD4+ T cell responses was reported after vaccination.

The source is a person aged 18-65 years who received the Ad26.COV2.S COVID-19 vaccine or a placebo. The sequences come from peripheral blood, collected in a trial of Ad26.COV2.S vaccine versus placebo. The chain is assembled from TRBV28 and TRBJ1-5, with no D gene named confidently. The CDR3 loop reads CASSVFQPQHF. The DNA sequence is TGTGCCAGCAGTGTCTTCCAGCCCCAGCATTTT. With all but the CDR3 taken from the reference TRBV28 and TRBJ1-5 genes, the full variable domain is: DVKVTQSSRYLVKRTGEKVFLECVQDMDHENMFWYRQDPGLGLRLIYFSYDVKMKEKGDIPEGYSVSREKKERFSLILESASTNQTSMYLCASSVFQPQHFGDGTRLSIL.